These 26 T cell receptor beta chains came from one sample sequenced in a study of identical twins. One entry per CDR3 protein results from TCRdb running MiXCR on the 5' RACE reads. The table includes 700,000 or so distinct CDR3 sequences, over 8.5% detected once. This same sample was also taken into another study, of yellow fever vaccine responses in identical twins.

Sequencing input: PBMCs. The source is a woman aged 18 to 35 in good health.

This clonotype was observed a handful of times. The V call is TRBV7-8, the J call TRBJ2-5, with 10 bases fitting TRBD2. Trimming at V came to 3 bases and at J to 7 bases, leaving 11 bases not matched to a gene. Germline loops: CDR1 SGHVS, CDR2 FQNEAQ. The CDR3 loop spans 16 amino acids. CDR3 sequence reads: CASSFGPLAGATTQYF. CDR3 bases: TGTGCCAGCAGCTTCGGCCCGCTAGCGGGAGCAACGACCCAGTACTTC.

A few counts support this clonotype. This sequence joins TRBV6-4 and TRBJ1-1; 8 bases match TRBD1. The ends lost 7 bases at V and 5 bases at J; junction bases unmatched: 9. This CDR3 is built from 14 residues. Germline CDR1 and CDR2: MRHNA and SNTAGT. The CDR3 sequence is CASMTDRGGTEAFF. The DNA of the CDR3 is TGTGCCAGCATGACAGACAGGGGTGGTACTGAAGCTTTCTTT.

The CDR3 region has the DNA TGTGCCAGCAGTTTTAAATTAGGAGGGGTGAGCACAGATACGCAGTATTTT. Translated: CASSFKLGGVSTDTQYF. The V gene is TRBV12-3 or TRBV12-4, the J gene TRBJ2-3, with D maybe TRBD2 (6 bases). There are 17 residues in the CDR3. Trimming cost V 3 bases and J 0 bases, with 16 bases left between them.

This clonotype was found a few times. This rearrangement joins TRBV2 to TRBJ2-7; tentative D call: TRBD1 (6 bases). Germline assignment: CDR1 SNHLY and CDR2 FYNNEI. V lost 8 bases and J lost 4, with 9 bases in between. CDR3 length equals 11 residues. The CDR3 loop is CASQGRYEQYF. In nucleotides, the CDR3 is TGTGCCAGCCAGGGGAGATACGAGCAGTACTTC.

This clonotype has just a few counts. The chain links TRBV24-1 to TRBJ2-7; D might be TRBD2 (6 bases). The CDR3 spans 14 residues. V was cut by 3 bases and J by 6 bases, with 14 bases left in between. Per the germline V gene, CDR1 is KGHDR and CDR2 is SFDVKD. In nucleotides, the CDR3 is TGTGCCACCAGTGATCCTTCACTAGCCTCCGAGCAGTACTTC. Amino acid sequence: CATSDPSLASEQYF.

This clonotype was seen more than once but under ten times. This chain links TRBV27 with TRBJ2-1; D gene uncertain. Germline V gives CDR1 MNHEY, CDR2 SMNVEV (reference sequence). This CDR3 has 15 residues. Trimming cost V 5 bases and J 4 bases, with 15 bases left between them. CDR3 in amino acids: CASSPPPDGYNEQFF. The CDR3 DNA is TGTGCCAGCAGTCCTCCCCCCGACGGTTACAATGAGCAGTTCTTC.

The V call is TRBV6-5, the J call TRBJ2-1; 12 nucleotides align to TRBD2. CDR3 length: 16 residues. The germline gives CDR1 MNHEY, CDR2 SVGAGI. V shed 0 bases and J 5 bases; nucleotides not matched to a gene: 2. This CDR3 is CASSYSGLAGDNEQFF. CDR3 bases: TGTGCCAGCAGTTACTCGGGACTAGCGGGCGACAATGAGCAGTTCTTC.

This clonotype was detected many times. CDR3 residues: CASSGTSGIDTQYF. The CDR3 coding sequence is TGTGCCAGCAGCGGGACTAGCGGGATTGATACGCAGTATTTT. The rearrangement links TRBV27 to TRBJ2-3; 13 bases agree with TRBD2. The V segment lost 6 bases and the J segment 6 bases; nucleotides outside the gene matches: 3. Germline V gene data show CDR1 as MNHEY and CDR2 as SMNVEV (reference sequence). There are 14 residues in the CDR3.

This clonotype has a handful of counts. For the CDR3, the DNA is TGCAGTGCTACCCTTAACCCCTACAATGAGCAGTTCTTC. Amino acids: CSATLNPYNEQFF. This chain links TRBV20-1 with TRBJ2-1; D unclear. The V and J ends lost 4 bases and 2 bases respectively, with 9 bases between them. This CDR3 comprises 13 residues. Per the germline V gene, CDR1 is DFQATT and CDR2 is SNEGSKA (reference sequence).

This clonotype was picked up a small number of times. The gene calls are TRBV3-1 and TRBJ2-3; unclear D gene. CDR1 and CDR2 (germline): LGHDT, YNNKEL (reference sequence). The CDR3 has 12 amino acids. Between the trimmed V and J ends, which lost 1 base and 8 bases, there was a span of 7 bases. Written as DNA, the CDR3 is TGTGCCAGCAGCCAAGGTATTTCTACGCAGTATTTT. It encodes CASSQGISTQYF.

This clonotype has a count of ten or more. The CDR3: CASSLAGLAGGGEQFF. In DNA form, the CDR3 reads TGCGCCAGCAGCTTGGCGGGACTAGCGGGGGGGGGTGAGCAGTTCTTC. The rearrangement uses TRBV5-1 and TRBJ2-1; TRBD2 matches 16 bases. The V and J ends lost 0 bases and 9 bases, in that order; junction bases with no gene match: 3. The germline CDR1 and CDR2 sequences are SGHRS and YFSETQ. The CDR3 sequence is 16 residues long. The full variable domain, in which reference TRBV5-1 and TRBJ2-1 provide the parts outside the CDR3, is KAGVTQTPRYLIKTRGQQVTLSCSPISGHRSVSWYQQTPGQGLQFLFEYFSETQRNKGNFPGRFSGRQFSNSRSEMNVSTLELGDSALYLCASSLAGLAGGGEQFFGPGTRLTVL.

This clonotype appeared a few times. The gene calls are TRBV29-1 and TRBJ2-2; D gene unclear. The germline gives CDR1 SQVTM, CDR2 ANQGSEA. CDR3 size: 12 residues. Deletions cut 4 bases from V and 8 bases from J, with 11 bases between. The CDR3 DNA sequence: TGCAGCGTTGTAGGAGTAAAAGGGGAGCTGTTTTTT. It yields the protein CSVVGVKGELFF.

In the case of this clonotype: A much more abundant neighbour one base away suggests this may be a read error. The rearrangement uses TRBV7-2 and TRBJ1-2; possibly TRBD1 for D (6 bases). CDR3 length: 13 residues. CDR1 is SGHTA, CDR2 FQGNSA, per germline. V was clipped by 2 bases and J by 5 bases, with 9 bases between them. The CDR3 DNA reads TGTGCCAGCAGCTTAACAGGGAAATATGGCTACACCTTC. Translating gives CASSLTGKYGYTF.

The CDR3 nucleotides are TGTGCCAGCAGCTCCAAAGGCTACACAGATACGCAGTATTTT. It yields the protein CASSSKGYTDTQYF. This chain uses TRBV7-2 with TRBJ2-3, with D unresolved. The CDR3 runs to 14 residues. From germline, CDR1 is SGHTA and CDR2 FQGNSA. V lost 4 bases to trimming and J lost 2 bases, with 10 bases between them.

This clonotype was counted at least ten times. The chain recombines TRBV5-1 with TRBJ2-3, with 8 bases aligning to TRBD2. CDR1 SGHRS and CDR2 YFSETQ come from the germline V gene. CDR3 length: 14 residues. J lost 2 bases, V lost 2 bases, and 1 base had no gene match. CDR3 residues: CASSLLADTDTQYF. The CDR3 DNA reads as TGCGCCAGCAGCTTACTAGCGGACACAGATACGCAGTATTTT.

Only a few counts were recorded for this clonotype. The chain recombines TRBV7-3 with TRBJ2-7; D possibly corresponds to TRBD2 (7 bases). The CDR3 contains 15 residues. Germline V gives CDR1 SGHTA, CDR2 FQGTGA. Trimming took off 1 base at V and 4 bases at J, with 14 bases between the two ends. In DNA form, the CDR3 reads TGTGCCAGCAGCTTAAGTTTCGGGGGGCAATACGAGCAGTACTTC. Its translation is CASSLSFGGQYEQYF.

The table lists this clonotype with a few counts. The CDR3 is CASSYSWDSSYNEQFF. The CDR3 DNA follows: TGTGCCAGCAGTTACTCCTGGGACAGCTCCTACAATGAGCAGTTCTTC. The chain carries TRBV6-5 and TRBJ2-1, with 7 bases aligning to TRBD1. Germline CDR1 reads MNHEY; CDR2 reads SVGAGI. Trimming cost V 0 bases and J 0 bases; bases outside gene matches: 2. The CDR3 sequence is 16 residues long.

The chain links TRBV30 to TRBJ1-5; maybe TRBD1 (5 bases). V dropped 2 bases and J dropped 3 bases, with 11 bases sitting between them. CDR1 is GTSNPN, CDR2 SVGIG, per germline (reference sequence). There are 14 residues in the CDR3. In nucleotides, the CDR3 is TGTGCCTGGAGTTTGACCAGGGACAATCAGCCCCAGCATTTT. Residues: CAWSLTRDNQPQHF.

This chain joins TRBV7-2 and TRBJ2-3; D tentatively reads TRBD1 or TRBD2 (5 bases each). CDR3 length: 15 amino acids. V lost 1 base, J lost 6 bases, and 14 bases lay in between. Germline CDR1 and CDR2: SGHTA and FQGNSA. The CDR3 region is CASSLVDIPGDTQYF. The CDR3 DNA follows: TGTGCCAGCAGCTTAGTGGACATCCCGGGGGATACGCAGTATTTT.

This clonotype was found many times. J is TRBJ2-3 and V is TRBV6-5; TRBD1 agrees at 9 bases. This CDR3 comprises 16 residues. J was trimmed by 2 bases and V by 2 bases; bases with no gene match: 5. Germline V gene data show CDR1 as MNHEY and CDR2 as SVGAGI. The CDR3 loop reads CASSYHGQGITDTQYF. The CDR3 nucleotides are TGTGCCAGCAGTTACCACGGACAGGGGATCACAGATACGCAGTATTTT.

This clonotype was seen a few times. This chain links TRBV28 with TRBJ2-3; 9 nucleotides align to TRBD2. This CDR3 is 16 amino acids long. Germline CDR1 is MDHEN and CDR2 is SYDVKM. V lost 6 bases and J lost 0; bases outside the gene matches: 7. The CDR3 region is CASRTRLAASTDTQYF. The CDR3, as DNA: TGTGCCAGCAGGACGAGACTAGCGGCTAGCACAGATACGCAGTATTTT.

This rearrangement joins TRBV4-1 to TRBJ2-3, with 9 bases matching TRBD2. Germline trimming cut 0 bases from V and 2 bases from J; bases unmatched to any gene: 9. Per germline, CDR1 MGHRA and CDR2 YSYEKL. This CDR3 is 18 amino acids long. CDR3 residues: CASSQDGVGLAYTDTQYF. The DNA for the CDR3 is TGCGCCAGCAGCCAAGATGGAGTAGGACTAGCGTACACAGATACGCAGTATTTT.

This clonotype was observed at least ten times. The gene calls are TRBV30 and TRBJ2-4; D is unclear. The germline V gene has CDR1 GTSNPN and CDR2 SVGIG (reference sequence). This CDR3 comprises 12 residues. The V gene lost 4 bases and the J gene lost 3 bases, with 7 bases spanning the gap. The CDR3 loop reads CAWTTNKNIQYF. In nucleotides, the CDR3 is TGTGCCTGGACCACAAACAAAAACATTCAGTACTTC.

This clonotype was seen more than once but under ten times. The rearrangement joins TRBV2 to TRBJ2-6; D is ambiguous. V lost 3 bases and J lost 2, with 11 bases in between. CDR3 length equals 16 residues. Germline V gene data show CDR1 as SNHLY and CDR2 as FYNNEI. The CDR3 region is CASSDRVRPGANVLTF. The CDR3 coding sequence is TGTGCCAGCAGTGATAGAGTTAGACCTGGGGCCAACGTCCTGACTTTC.

The chain couples TRBV11-2 to TRBJ2-2, with 10 positions matching TRBD2. The CDR3 is 16 amino acids. Germline loops: CDR1 SGHAT, CDR2 FQNNGV. V was clipped by 5 bases and J by 6 bases; unmatched bases: 9. The CDR3 sequence is CASSRTSGRAPGELFF. CDR3 DNA: TGTGCCAGCAGCCGAACCAGCGGGAGGGCCCCCGGGGAGCTGTTTTTT. Full variable domain (remainder filled in from reference TRBV11-2 and TRBJ2-2): EAGVAQSPRYKIIEKRQSVAFWCNPISGHATLYWYQQILGQGPKLLIQFQNNGVVDDSQLPKDRFSAERLKGVDSTLKIQPAKLEDSAVYLCASSRTSGRAPGELFFGEGSRLTVL.

This clonotype was detected only a few times. The chain has TRBV6-1 and TRBJ2-1; perhaps D is TRBD1 or TRBD2 (5 bases each). The V gene's germline CDR1 is MNHNS and CDR2 SASEGT. The CDR3 has 15 residues. V was clipped by 10 bases and J by 8 bases, with 24 bases between them. CDR3 loop: CATYDGTGPGDEQFF. CDR3 nucleotide sequence: TGTGCCACCTACGACGGGACCGGCCCTGGGGATGAGCAGTTCTTC.